The 26 T cell receptor beta chains given below trace back to one sample, sequenced in a study of sequential checkpoint blockade in melanoma. TCRdb's table, derived via immunoSEQ multiplex PCR, lists solely in-frame clones and lacks some. The sample lists approximately 3,000 clones, about a fifth occurring once. Treatment meaning: randomized to nivolumab then ipilimumab (arm A) or the reverse (arm B). The source material was tumor tissue (inferred from file names), sampled from a patient given nivolumab and ipilimumab in sequence. These receptors were taken from a human donor with melanoma.

The rearrangement uses TRBV16 and TRBJ2-7, with 7 nucleotides matching TRBD2. V trimming: 0 bases; J trimming: 6 bases; junction bases outside the gene matches: 8. This CDR3 has 15 residues. The germline V gene encodes CDR1 KGHSY and CDR2 FQNENV. CDR3 residues: CASSQSTSPSIEQYF. CDR3 coding DNA: TGTGCCAGCAGCCAATCGACTAGCCCGAGCATCGAGCAGTACTTC.

By share, this clone counts as medium-sized. The chain is built from TRBV11-3 and TRBJ1-3; weak D call: TRBD1 (6 bases). V was trimmed by 3 bases and J by 7 bases, leaving 19 bases between them. Germline-derived CDR1 and CDR2 are SGHNT and YENEEA. There are 16 residues in the CDR3. As DNA, the CDR3 is TGTGCCAGCAGCTTGCCCAGTGGGGGGGCAGGGAACACCATATATTTT. This sequence encodes CASSLPSGGAGNTIYF. The full variable domain, with the rest looked up from reference TRBV11-3 and TRBJ1-3, is EAGVVQSPRYKIIEKKQPVAFWCNPISGHNTLYWYLQNLGQGPELLIRYENEEAVDDSQLPKDRFSAERLKGVDSTLKIQPAELGDSAVYLCASSLPSGGAGNTIYFGEGSWLTVV.

By share, this clone ranks as medium-sized. The chain employs TRBV6-8 and TRBJ2-4, with D perhaps assigned TRBD1 or TRBD2 (5 bases each). The CDR3 extends over 12 amino acids. V was cut by 7 bases and J by 14 bases, with 18 bases left in between. Germline CDR1 is MNHGY and CDR2 is SAAAGT. The CDR3: CASTKNGGIKYF. CDR3 bases: TGTGCCAGCACCAAAAATGGGGGAATCAAGTACTTC.

V usage is TRBV23-1 and J usage is TRBJ1-1; D remains ambiguous. TRBV23-1 is assigned to the ORF class and has an uncertain function. CDR3 length: 13 residues. V lost 6 bases and J lost 0, with 8 bases in between. The CDR3 bases are TGCGCCAGCAGCTCCGGACTGAACACTGAAGCTTTCTTT. Translated, it gives CASSSGLNTEAFF.

The chain couples TRBV6-1 to TRBJ1-4; tentative D call: TRBD1 (5 bases). Germline CDR1 and CDR2: MNHNS and SASEGT. V lost 1 base, J lost 6 bases, and 12 bases lay in between. CDR3 length: 15 residues. As DNA, the CDR3 is TGTGCCAGCAGTGAAGGACTCGGGACTCATGAAAAACTGTTTTTT. This gives the protein CASSEGLGTHEKLFF.

The CDR3 spells CASSPSALTNEQFF. In DNA, the CDR3 is TGTGCCAGCTCACCTTCCGCTTTGACAAATGAGCAGTTCTTC. This chain links TRBV18 with TRBJ2-1; D uncertain. The CDR3 sequence is 14 residues long. CDR1 is KGHSH, CDR2 LQKENI, per germline. V lost 3 bases and J 7 bases, leaving 13 bases between the germline ends. Full variable domain (outside the CDR3, taken from reference TRBV18 and TRBJ2-1): NAGVMQNPRHLVRRRGQEARLRCSPMKGHSHVYWYRQLPEEGLKFMVYLQKENIIDESGMPKERFSAEFPKEGPSILRIQQVVRGDSAAYFCASSPSALTNEQFFGPGTRLTVL.

This chain joins TRBV10-3 and TRBJ2-1; TRBD2 matches 10 bases. The CDR3 is 16 amino acids. Germline V gene lookup returns CDR1 ENHRY and CDR2 SYGVKD. Germline trimming cut 1 base from V and 8 bases from J; bases unmatched to any gene: 8. The chain's CDR3 is CAISEYKASGSDEQFF. CDR3 sequence (DNA): TGTGCCATCAGTGAGTATAAGGCTAGCGGGAGCGATGAGCAGTTCTTC.

In this sample, this clone turned up a few times. J is TRBJ1-4 and V is TRBV6-8, with 10 bases aligning to TRBD1. The ends lost 6 bases at V and 5 bases at J; junction bases unmatched: 3. The CDR3 covers 14 residues. The germline V gene has CDR1 MNHGY and CDR2 SAAAGT. CDR3 loop: CASRRTGGNEKLFF. In nucleotides, the CDR3 is TGTGCCAGCAGGCGGACAGGGGGAAATGAAAAACTGTTTTTT.

This clone is classed as medium-sized. CDR3 region: CAISEGGLEKLFF. The CDR3 nucleotides read TGTGCCATCAGTGAGGGGGGCTTAGAAAAACTGTTTTTT. The V and J genes are TRBV10-3 and TRBJ1-4, with D possibly matching TRBD1 (6 bases). V was trimmed by 2 bases and J by 8 bases, leaving 9 bases between them. CDR3 length: 13 amino acids. CDR1 ENHRY and CDR2 SYGVKD come from the germline V gene.

This clone appeared a few times. V usage is TRBV6-8 and J usage is TRBJ1-2, with D perhaps TRBD1 (6 bases). CDR1 is MNHGY, CDR2 SAAAGT, per germline. This CDR3 is 16 amino acids long. Trimming stripped 10 bases from V and 2 bases from J, with 23 bases between. This chain's CDR3 is CAIRGRGLPQNYGYTF. In nucleotides, the CDR3 is TGTGCCATCAGGGGACGGGGCCTACCCCAAAACTATGGCTACACCTTC.

This clone was recorded a few times. The genes are TRBV30 and TRBJ1-6; TRBD1 is a possible D gene (6 bases). Trimming removed 4 bases from V and 6 bases from J, with 16 bases in between. From germline, CDR1 is GTSNPN and CDR2 SVGIG (reference sequence). The CDR3 is 15 amino acids. CDR3 coding DNA: TGTGCCTGGACAATGGCAGGGGTCTCTAATTCACCCCTCCACTTT. Protein sequence: CAWTMAGVSNSPLHF.

This clone was seen ten or more times. V is TRBV11-3 and J is TRBJ2-7, with 7 bases matching TRBD2. Germline trimming cut 5 bases from V and 7 bases from J; bases unmatched to any gene: 14. The CDR3 consists of 15 residues. CDR1 is SGHNT and CDR2 is YENEEA in the germline V gene. In nucleotides, the CDR3 is TGTGCCAGCAGCCCGATCGCGGGAGCCTCTAGGGAGCAGTACTTC. Translated: CASSPIAGASREQYF.

V is TRBV19 and J is TRBJ2-2, with 10 bases fitting TRBD2. CDR3 length: 16 amino acids. V was clipped by 5 bases and J by 5 bases; unmatched bases: 8. From germline, CDR1 is LNHDA and CDR2 SQIVND (reference sequence). The DNA of the CDR3 is TGTGCCAGTAGTCCCCGACTAGCGGGTCAAACCGGGGAGCTGTTTTTT. Its protein is CASSPRLAGQTGELFF.

This clone has a handful of counts. The rearrangement joins TRBV28 to TRBJ2-7, with TRBD2 matching 8 bases. The trim removed 1 base at V and 3 bases at J, leaving 8 bases unmatched. The germline V gene encodes CDR1 MDHEN and CDR2 SYDVKM. The CDR3 contains 16 residues. Written as DNA, the CDR3 is TGTGCCAGCAGTTTATCGTCCGGGGGGGCCCTCTACGAGCAGTACTTC. As protein: CASSLSSGGALYEQYF.

This clone has just a few counts. The chain recombines TRBV28 with TRBJ2-2, with D possibly matching TRBD1 (6 bases). The V gene's germline CDR1 is MDHEN and CDR2 SYDVKM. This CDR3 has 14 amino acids. Trimming stripped 6 bases from V and 4 bases from J, with 12 bases between. The CDR3 loop is CASRPTGRTGELFF. CDR3 nucleotide sequence: TGTGCCAGCAGGCCTACAGGGCGCACCGGGGAGCTGTTTTTT.

This clone is classed as medium-sized. The genes are TRBV11-3 and TRBJ2-2, with TRBD2 identical over 13 bases. CDR3 length equals 20 residues. With 5 bases clipped from V and 2 bases from J, the junction kept 14 bases outside the gene matches. Germline CDR1 and CDR2: SGHNT and YENEEA. This chain's CDR3 is CASSPRFVKGLAGNTGELFF. CDR3 in DNA: TGTGCCAGCAGCCCACGGTTTGTTAAGGGACTAGCGGGAAACACCGGGGAGCTGTTTTTT.

The chain couples TRBV19 to TRBJ1-5; TRBD1 aligns across 7 bases. V trimming: 5 bases; J trimming: 0 bases; junction bases outside the gene matches: 7. This CDR3 has 16 amino acids. Germline-derived CDR1 and CDR2 are LNHDA and SQIVND (reference sequence). CDR3 coding DNA: TGTGCCAGTAGTTTTCGGACAGGTGATAGCAATCAGCCCCAGCATTTT. Amino acid sequence: CASSFRTGDSNQPQHF.

The CDR3 is CASSLGGASYNEQFF. CDR3 in DNA: TGTGCCAGCAGCTTAGGGGGGGCATCCTACAATGAGCAGTTCTTC. This sequence joins TRBV11-3 and TRBJ2-1; D may correspond to TRBD1 or TRBD2 (6 bases each). The length of the CDR3 is 15 residues. CDR1 is SGHNT, CDR2 YENEEA, per germline. Trimming pared 1 base from V and 1 base from J, leaving 8 bases between. Full variable domain (missing parts from reference TRBV11-3 and TRBJ2-1): EAGVVQSPRYKIIEKKQPVAFWCNPISGHNTLYWYLQNLGQGPELLIRYENEEAVDDSQLPKDRFSAERLKGVDSTLKIQPAELGDSAVYLCASSLGGASYNEQFFGPGTRLTVL.

This clone was counted ten times or more. This chain uses TRBV11-3 with TRBJ2-1; maybe TRBD1 (5 bases). The CDR3 loop spans 15 amino acids. V was trimmed by 2 bases and J by 6 bases, leaving 14 bases between them. Germline V CDR1 and CDR2: SGHNT, YENEEA. The CDR3 sequence: CASSLQGPSTNEQFF. CDR3 DNA: TGTGCCAGCAGCTTACAGGGTCCCTCCACCAATGAGCAGTTCTTC.

This clone qualifies as medium-sized. The limits of the CDR3 on the DNA are not certain, so only TCRdb's listed CDR3 is given. V usage is TRBV19 and J usage is TRBJ1-1. Germline V gene data show CDR1 as LNHDA and CDR2 as SQIVND (reference sequence). Ends included, the CDR3 has 13 residues. CDR3 protein: CASTSVSNTEAFF.

This clone was counted between two and nine times. V is TRBV11-3 and J is TRBJ2-1; 8 positions match TRBD2. The V and J ends lost 3 bases and 5 bases, in that order; junction bases with no gene match: 6. Germline V gene sequence: CDR1 SGHNT, CDR2 YENEEA. The CDR3 loop spans 15 amino acids. CDR3 bases: TGTGCCAGCAGCTTCCCGGGGGGGGTGAACAATGAGCAGTTCTTC. Encoded protein: CASSFPGGVNNEQFF.

In this sample, this clone turned up many times. The rearrangement uses TRBV11-3 and TRBJ2-1; D might be TRBD2 (6 bases). Germline assignment: CDR1 SGHNT and CDR2 YENEEA. The CDR3 is 17 amino acids. V was cut by 7 bases and J by 7 bases, with 26 bases left in between. This CDR3 is CASTLHGGIDVGNEQFF. CDR3 sequence (DNA): TGTGCCAGCACCCTACACGGAGGGATTGACGTAGGAAATGAGCAGTTCTTC.

This clone was seen many times. The CDR3 region is CASSLGTGGSRETQYF. The CDR3 DNA reads TGTGCCAGCAGCTTAGGGACTGGTGGAAGTCGTGAGACCCAGTACTTC. The rearrangement joins TRBV11-3 to TRBJ2-5; a possible D gene is TRBD2 (5 bases). This CDR3 spans 16 amino acids. Trimming took 1 base from V and 5 from J, leaving 17 bases between them. The germline V gene has CDR1 SGHNT and CDR2 YENEEA.

This chain uses TRBV5-1 with TRBJ1-6; TRBD1 aligns across 8 bases. There are 18 residues in the CDR3. Per the germline V gene, CDR1 is SGHRS and CDR2 is YFSETQ. With 3 bases clipped from V and 14 bases from J, the junction kept 22 bases outside the gene matches. CDR3 coding DNA: TGCGCCAGCAGCTACACCCCGACCAGCGACAGGGGAGGTCTCACCCTCCACTTT. Encoded protein: CASSYTPTSDRGGLTLHF.

This chain connects TRBV19 to TRBJ2-7, with D perhaps TRBD2 (5 bases). The ends were cut back, 7 bases at V and 2 bases at J, with 9 bases in the middle. The CDR3 contains 12 residues. Germline V gene sequence: CDR1 LNHDA, CDR2 SQIVND (reference sequence). The CDR3 loop is CASTGETYEQYF. Here the CDR3 DNA reads TGTGCCAGTACCGGGGAGACCTACGAGCAGTACTTC.

The rearrangement links TRBV23-1 to TRBJ2-7; D not certain. TRBV23-1 is given ORF status, its function remaining uncertain. Trimming removed 6 bases at V and 3 bases at J, with 12 bases between. The CDR3 has 13 residues. The CDR3 DNA is TGCGCCAGCAGCTTGGGCGGAGACTACGAGCAGTACTTC. Translated: CASSLGGDYEQYF.